Listed here are 23 T cell receptor beta chains from one sample, sequenced in a study of PD-L1 blockade in urothelial cancer. Time point denoted: pretreatment peripheral blood. Using immunoSEQ multiplex PCR, the repertoire was profiled, and TCRdb retains in-frame clones only, with some absent. The table has about 63,000 clones, about four fifths seen once. This sample comprised PBMCs, obtained around atezolizumab (anti-PD-L1) treatment. The source of these receptors is a man aged 65 to 85 with urothelial cancer.

The chain recombines TRBV5-1 with TRBJ2-5, with 9 positions matching TRBD2. The CDR3 runs to 15 residues. Unmatched junction bases numbered 2, after V lost 1 base and J lost 1 base. Germline CDR1 is SGHRS and CDR2 is YFSETQ. The CDR3 region is CASSLSSGTQETQYF. CDR3 DNA: TGCGCCAGCAGCTTGTCTAGCGGGACCCAAGAGACCCAGTACTTC.

This clone was found once. The V gene is TRBV5-4, the J gene TRBJ2-1; TRBD2 matches 7 bases. The CDR3 runs 16 residues. Unmatched junction bases numbered 6, after V lost 0 bases and J lost 3 bases. Germline V CDR1 and CDR2: SGHNT, YYREEE (reference sequence). This CDR3 reads CASSLGGGVLYNEQFF. The CDR3 region has the DNA TGTGCCAGCAGCTTGGGTGGGGGGGTGCTCTACAATGAGCAGTTCTTC.

The rearrangement links TRBV4-2 to TRBJ2-1; D is unresolved. Germline V gives CDR1 LGHNA, CDR2 YNFKEQ. The CDR3 covers 14 residues. Trimming pared 0 bases from V and 7 bases from J, leaving 10 bases between. The CDR3 DNA reads TGTGCCAGCAGCCAAGATAACTACTTAAATGAGCAGTTCTTC. Translating gives CASSQDNYLNEQFF.

This chain joins TRBV7-9 and TRBJ2-5; TRBD2 matches at 12 bases. CDR3 length: 15 residues. V lost 5 bases to trimming and J lost 5 bases; unmatched junction nucleotides: 6. Per the germline V gene, CDR1 is SEHNR and CDR2 is FQNEAQ (reference sequence). The CDR3 DNA sequence: TGTGCCAGCAGCCTTGGACTAGCGGGGCCCGAGACCCAGTACTTC. This sequence encodes CASSLGLAGPETQYF.

V usage is TRBV5-1 and J usage is TRBJ2-7; D possibly corresponds to TRBD1 (5 bases). V was cut by 5 bases and J by 0 bases, with 15 bases left in between. The CDR3 totals 15 residues. The germline gives CDR1 SGHRS, CDR2 YFSETQ. In nucleotides, the CDR3 is TGCGCCAGCAGTCCCCAGGGCAGAAGCTCCTACGAGCAGTACTTC. Translation: CASSPQGRSSYEQYF.

This sequence joins TRBV28 and TRBJ2-5; D is unclear. The CDR3 has 12 amino acids. The germline V gene has CDR1 MDHEN and CDR2 SYDVKM. V shed 4 bases and J shed 1 base, with 4 bases lying between them. The CDR3 nucleotides are TGTGCCAGCAGTTCCTTCCAAGAGACCCAGTACTTC. Protein: CASSSFQETQYF.

This rearrangement joins TRBV29-1 to TRBJ2-3, with 9 bases matching TRBD1. CDR1 is SQVTM and CDR2 is ANQGSEA in the germline V gene. The CDR3 is made up of 14 amino acids. The V segment lost 3 bases and the J segment 2 bases; nucleotides outside the gene matches: 3. For the CDR3, the DNA is TGCAGCGTTGATGACAGGGGGGTCACAGATACGCAGTATTTT. Its protein is CSVDDRGVTDTQYF.

This clone was seen only once. The chain combines TRBV11-3 with TRBJ2-7; 10 positions agree with TRBD1. CDR3 length: 15 amino acids. V dropped 5 bases and J dropped 0; count of bases not matched to a gene: 4. Germline CDR1 reads SGHNT; CDR2 reads YENEEA. CDR3 sequence reads: CASSLGQGNSYEQYF. DNA of the CDR3: TGTGCCAGCAGCCTGGGACAGGGGAACTCCTACGAGCAGTACTTC.

The V call is TRBV11-3, the J call TRBJ1-1; 7 bases map to TRBD1. The CDR3 runs 14 residues. Germline CDR1 SGHNT, CDR2 YENEEA. Trimming cost V 4 bases and J 1 base; bases outside gene matches: 3. The CDR3 DNA reads TGTGCCAGCAGCTCGGGACAGCCGAACACTGAAGCTTTCTTT. This encodes CASSSGQPNTEAFF.

This clone was seen a handful of times. The J gene is TRBJ2-2, the V gene TRBV9, with D possibly TRBD1 on 6 matching bases. V lost 0 bases and J lost 1, with 10 bases in between. Germline lookup yields CDR1 SGDLS and CDR2 YYNGEE. This CDR3 has 16 amino acids. CDR3 DNA: TGTGCCAGCAGCGTAGCGCAGACAGGGAACACCGGGGAGCTGTTTTTT. This gives the protein CASSVAQTGNTGELFF.

This chain joins TRBV14 and TRBJ2-5; possibly TRBD2 for D (6 bases). Trimming cost V 4 bases and J 4 bases, with 13 bases left between them. Germline V gene data show CDR1 as SGHDN and CDR2 as FVKESK. This CDR3 has 14 amino acids. The CDR3 spells CASSPLLGGETQYF. CDR3 nucleotide sequence: TGTGCCAGCAGCCCCCTCTTGGGGGGAGAGACCCAGTACTTC.

The chain joins TRBV6-5 to TRBJ1-1, with unresolved D. Between the trimmed V and J ends, which lost 0 bases and 4 bases, there was a span of 15 bases. The length of the CDR3 is 16 residues. Germline values: CDR1 MNHEY, CDR2 SVGAGI. Written as DNA, the CDR3 is TGTGCCAGCAGTTACTCGCTTAGAGGGAAGGTCACTGAAGCTTTCTTT. This codes for CASSYSLRGKVTEAFF.

This clone was counted a few times. The rearrangement joins TRBV2 to TRBJ1-1, with 7 bases fitting TRBD1. After removal of 6 bases from V and 12 bases from J, the junction contained 7 bases not matched to a gene. The germline gives CDR1 SNHLY, CDR2 FYNNEI. The CDR3 runs to 11 residues. Here the CDR3 DNA reads TGTGCCAGCAGCCTACAGGGGAAATCTTTCTTT. Protein: CASSLQGKSFF. Together with reference TRBV2 and TRBJ1-1, the CDR3 gives the full variable domain: EPEVTQTPSHQVTQMGQEVILRCVPISNHLYFYWYRQILGQKVEFLVSFYNNEISEKSEIFDDQFSVERPDGSNFTLKIRSTKLEDSAMYFCASSLQGKSFFGQGTRLTVV.

This clone was seen only once. The CDR3 reads CSVAPSRGYEQYF. The CDR3 bases are TGCAGCGTTGCCCCTTCCAGAGGCTACGAGCAGTACTTC. The chain uses TRBV29-1 and TRBJ2-7; D gene ambiguous. With 4 bases removed from V and 3 bases from J, the gap between germline ends came to 13 bases. The germline CDR1 and CDR2 sequences are SQVTM and ANQGSEA. CDR3 length equals 13 residues.

A remark on this clone: One end of the junction does not line up with germline, which may come from a read error. V and J are TRBV5-1 and TRBJ2-5, with TRBD2 matching 8 bases. Per germline, CDR1 SGHRS and CDR2 YFSETQ. The CDR3 consists of 18 residues. CDR3 protein: CVSSSLSGGDSGWETQYF. DNA of the CDR3: TGCGTCAGCAGCTCCCTCAGCGGGGGCGACTCGGGGTGGGAGACCCAGTACTTC.

The chain carries TRBV15 and TRBJ2-7; 10 nucleotides line up with TRBD1. CDR1 LNHNV and CDR2 YYDKDF come from the germline V gene (reference sequence). Trimming cost V 3 bases and J 7 bases; bases outside gene matches: 9. The CDR3 sequence is 15 residues long. CDR3 region: CATSSSGTGVGEQYF. The CDR3 nucleotides read TGTGCCACCAGCAGCTCCGGGACAGGGGTGGGTGAGCAGTACTTC.

V and J are TRBV6-1 and TRBJ2-3; 7 nucleotides line up with TRBD1. V dropped 8 bases and J dropped 5; count of bases not matched to a gene: 10. The CDR3 is 14 amino acids. The germline V gene has CDR1 MNHNS and CDR2 SASEGT. The CDR3 DNA sequence: TGTGCCAGCTCCGGGACAGCTCGGTTAGATACGCAGTATTTT. Translation gives CASSGTARLDTQYF.

The J gene is TRBJ2-3, the V gene TRBV5-1; 10 nucleotides align to TRBD2. Germline loops: CDR1 SGHRS, CDR2 YFSETQ. V shed 3 bases, J shed 0 bases, and the junction held 4 bases outside the gene matches. The CDR3 length is 16 residues. CDR3: CASSSLTSGSTDTQYF. The CDR3 DNA reads TGCGCCAGCAGCTCCCTGACTAGCGGGAGCACAGATACGCAGTATTTT. The full variable domain, rest sourced from reference TRBV5-1 and TRBJ2-3, is KAGVTQTPRYLIKTRGQQVTLSCSPISGHRSVSWYQQTPGQGLQFLFEYFSETQRNKGNFPGRFSGRQFSNSRSEMNVSTLELGDSALYLCASSSLTSGSTDTQYFGPGTRLTVL.

The V gene is TRBV11-1, the J gene TRBJ2-3; D possibly corresponds to TRBD2 (6 bases). Germline-derived CDR1 and CDR2 are SGHAT and FQDESV (reference sequence). The CDR3 loop spans 16 amino acids. Trimming took 8 bases from V and 2 from J, leaving 20 bases between them. The CDR3 is CASLRSGSEPTDTQYF. Written as DNA, the CDR3 is TGTGCCAGCCTCCGCAGCGGGTCTGAACCCACAGATACGCAGTATTTT.

This clone was picked up one time. V gene TRBV12-5 combines with J gene TRBJ1-3; weak D call: TRBD1 (6 bases). CDR1 and CDR2 from the germline V gene are LGHNT and FRNRAP. The CDR3 length is 16 residues. V was shortened by 7 bases and J by 0 bases, with 16 bases between the two germline ends. In DNA form, the CDR3 reads TGTGCTAGTGCCCCCCGGAAGGACAGCTCTGGAAACACCATATATTTT. As protein: CASAPRKDSSGNTIYF. Full variable domain (outside the CDR3, taken from reference TRBV12-5 and TRBJ1-3): DARVTQTPRHKVTEMGQEVTMRCQPILGHNTVFWYRQTMMQGLELLAYFRNRAPLDDSGMPKDRFSAEMPDATLATLKIQPSEPRDSAVYFCASAPRKDSSGNTIYFGEGSWLTVV.

The J gene is TRBJ2-7, the V gene TRBV27; D possibly corresponds to TRBD2 (5 bases). V lost 2 bases and J 2 bases, leaving 19 bases between the germline ends. Germline V gene data show CDR1 as MNHEY and CDR2 as SMNVEV (reference sequence). This CDR3 spans 17 amino acids. CDR3 residues: CASSLRVTGWDTYEQYF. The CDR3 bases are TGTGCCAGCAGTTTACGGGTAACGGGGTGGGATACCTACGAGCAGTACTTC.

The CDR3 spells CASSGTGLIGSAEAFF. CDR3 DNA: TGCGCCAGCAGCGGGACAGGGTTAATTGGTAGCGCTGAAGCTTTCTTT. The rearrangement joins TRBV5-1 to TRBJ1-1, with 9 bases identical to TRBD1. CDR1 is SGHRS, CDR2 YFSETQ, per germline. Trimming took 4 bases from V and 6 from J; bases not matched to a gene: 13. CDR3 length: 16 amino acids.

This chain joins TRBV6-1 and TRBJ2-7; D is unclear. Trimming took off 1 base at V and 6 bases at J, with 7 bases between the two ends. The CDR3 loop spans 12 amino acids. Germline V gene lookup returns CDR1 MNHNS and CDR2 SASEGT. CDR3 in DNA: TGTGCCAGCAGTGAAGGGCTGGCCGAGCAGTACTTC. Translated, it gives CASSEGLAEQYF.